This T cell receptor (beta chain) originates from a study of blood T cell repertoires in COVID-19. Study summary: Samples taken during acute and convalescent COVID-19 were collected in the United States, Italy and Spain. T cells, B-cell-depleted T cells, or PBMCs provided the cDNA or gDNA that served as material.

The CDR3 consists of 13 residues. V was pared by 2 bases and J by 4 bases, with 7 bases between. CDR1 and CDR2 from the germline V gene are KGHDR and SFDVKD. The table came from immunoSEQ multiplex PCR; TCRdb's copy has only in-frame clones and leaves some out. The data show tens of thousands of clones, about 87% seen once. The sequence derives from a human donor with acute or convalescent COVID-19. The donor label of this sample is uncertain. Source material: peripheral blood. This chain connects TRBV24-1 to TRBJ2-5; tentatively, D is TRBD2 (5 bases). CDR3: CATSDSGLETQYF. The CDR3 nucleotides are TGTGCCACCAGTGATTCGGGGTTAGAGACCCAGTACTTC.